The 18 T cell receptor beta chains listed next were all sequenced from one sample in a study of shared clonotypes between healthy human individuals. Profiled with immunoSEQ multiplex PCR; TCRdb holds only in-frame clones, not every one. The data contain around 2,100,000 clones, about 94% of them seen just once; the ten biggest clones take up approximately 1%. The naive CD8 fraction comprised CD45RO-negative cells positively selected for CCR7 and excluded terminally differentiated effector memory CD45RA+ cells. Sequencing was done on a sample of naive CD8+ T cells sorted from blood. These TCRs come from a man aged 18 to 35 in good health.

The chain combines TRBV9 with TRBJ2-7; possible D gene TRBD2, 5 bases. V gave up 4 bases and J gave up 7 bases, with 27 bases separating them. The CDR3 covers 17 residues. From germline, CDR1 is SGDLS and CDR2 YYNGEE. DNA of the CDR3: TGTGCCAGCAGCCCCCTAGCAGTCCAGCTACCCAATAGGGAGCAGTACTTC. Translating gives CASSPLAVQLPNREQYF.

The chain is built from TRBV28 and TRBJ2-7, with 7 bases matching TRBD1. The CDR3 covers 15 residues. Germline CDR1 and CDR2: MDHEN and SYDVKM. Trimming at V came to 6 bases and at J to 0 bases, leaving 8 bases not matched to a gene. CDR3 sequence (DNA): TGTGCCAGCAGACTCGACAGGGATCACTCCTACGAGCAGTACTTC. Translated: CASRLDRDHSYEQYF.

The rearrangement uses TRBV2 and TRBJ2-1, with TRBD2 identical over 12 bases. With V trimmed by 4 bases and J by 4 bases, 8 bases remained unmatched. Germline CDR1 is SNHLY and CDR2 is FYNNEI. This CDR3 spans 17 amino acids. The CDR3 DNA is TGTGCCAGCAGTGGGCTAGCGGGAGGGTTGGGTTACAATGAGCAGTTCTTC. It specifies CASSGLAGGLGYNEQFF. Full variable domain (outside the CDR3, taken from reference TRBV2 and TRBJ2-1): EPEVTQTPSHQVTQMGQEVILRCVPISNHLYFYWYRQILGQKVEFLVSFYNNEISEKSEIFDDQFSVERPDGSNFTLKIRSTKLEDSAMYFCASSGLAGGLGYNEQFFGPGTRLTVL.

This chain joins TRBV5-4 and TRBJ2-7, with 9 bases matching TRBD1. Germline lookup yields CDR1 SGHNT and CDR2 YYREEE (reference sequence). This CDR3 has 14 residues. V gave up 2 bases and J gave up 4 bases; unmatched junction bases: 4. This chain's CDR3 is CASSFRDRAYEQYF. The DNA of the CDR3 is TGTGCCAGCAGCTTTCGGGACAGGGCGTACGAGCAGTACTTC. The variable domain in full, with the rest retrieved from reference TRBV5-4 and TRBJ2-7, is ETGVTQSPTHLIKTRGQQVTLRCSSQSGHNTVSWYQQALGQGPQFIFQYYREEENGRGNFPPRFSGLQFPNYSSELNVNALELDDSALYLCASSFRDRAYEQYFGPGTRLTVT.

This clone appeared a single time. The rearrangement links TRBV4-3 to TRBJ2-7, with D tentatively TRBD2 (6 bases). Trimming took off 0 bases at V and 2 bases at J, with 14 bases between the two ends. CDR1 is LGHNA, CDR2 YSLEER, per germline. The CDR3 covers 16 residues. This CDR3 reads CASSQDGVAEAYEQYF. CDR3 nucleotide sequence: TGCGCCAGCAGCCAAGATGGGGTAGCGGAAGCCTACGAGCAGTACTTC.

CDR3 in DNA: TGTGCCAGCAGTTACTCGACCGGGGAAGATTTCTACGAGCAGTACTTC. Residues: CASSYSTGEDFYEQYF. This sequence joins TRBV6-5 and TRBJ2-7; D possibly corresponds to TRBD2 (5 bases). The CDR3 extends over 16 amino acids. CDR1 MNHEY and CDR2 SVGAGI come from the germline V gene. Trimming took 0 bases from V and 3 from J, leaving 15 bases between them.

This chain connects TRBV13 to TRBJ2-3, with 7 bases that match TRBD2. Per the germline V gene, CDR1 is PRHDT and CDR2 is FYEKMQ (reference sequence). The CDR3 contains 15 residues. The V gene end was trimmed by 5 bases and the J gene end by 0 bases; junction bases not matched to a gene: 5. CDR3 DNA sequence: TGTGCCAGCAGCCCACTAGCGTATAGCACAGATACGCAGTATTTT. Translated, it gives CASSPLAYSTDTQYF.

The chain has TRBV27 and TRBJ2-6; 7 nucleotides align to TRBD1. The CDR3 length is 18 residues. With V trimmed by 2 bases and J by 1 base, 8 bases remained unmatched. Germline values: CDR1 MNHEY, CDR2 SMNVEV (reference sequence). The CDR3 spells CASSLQRTGSSGANVLTF. In DNA form, the CDR3 reads TGTGCCAGCAGTTTACAAAGGACAGGCTCATCTGGGGCCAACGTCCTGACTTTC.

The genes are TRBV15 and TRBJ1-1, with no clear D. Trimming pared 6 bases from V and 0 bases from J, leaving 8 bases between. The CDR3 is 13 amino acids. Germline CDR1 LNHNV, CDR2 YYDKDF (reference sequence). CDR3 sequence reads: CATRPGLNTEAFF. The CDR3 bases are TGTGCCACCAGACCGGGTTTGAACACTGAAGCTTTCTTT. Based on the CDR3 plus reference TRBV15 and TRBJ1-1, the full variable domain is DAMVIQNPRYQVTQFGKPVTLSCSQTLNHNVMYWYQQKSSQAPKLLFHYYDKDFNNEADTPDNFQSRRPNTSFCFLDIRSPGLGDTAMYLCATRPGLNTEAFFGQGTRLTVV.

The genes are TRBV5-4 and TRBJ2-7, with 9 bases matching TRBD1. With 0 bases clipped from V and 7 bases from J, the junction kept 5 bases outside the gene matches. CDR3 size: 14 residues. CDR1 and CDR2 from the germline V gene are SGHNT and YYREEE (reference sequence). CDR3 in amino acids: CASSLGGQGQEQYF. In DNA form, the CDR3 reads TGTGCCAGCAGCTTGGGAGGACAGGGGCAAGAGCAGTACTTC.

This chain links TRBV27 with TRBJ1-1, with no clear D. V gave up 0 bases and J gave up 3 bases, with 8 bases separating them. This CDR3 contains 14 residues. Germline CDR1 is MNHEY and CDR2 is SMNVEV (reference sequence). CDR3 nucleotide sequence: TGTGCCAGCAGTTTATCGAGTAGCCACACTGAAGCTTTCTTT. The encoded protein is CASSLSSSHTEAFF.

The genes are TRBV27 and TRBJ2-7, with no clear D. The CDR3 has 16 residues. Between the trimmed V and J ends, which lost 5 bases and 5 bases, there was a span of 22 bases. CDR1 is MNHEY and CDR2 is SMNVEV in the germline V gene (reference sequence). As DNA, the CDR3 is TGTGCCAGCAGTCCGTCTTTTGGGGTGAAGGTCCACGAGCAGTACTTC. It specifies CASSPSFGVKVHEQYF.

The chain combines TRBV10-1 with TRBJ2-2; 7 bases match TRBD2. Germline values: CDR1 WNHNN, CDR2 SYGVQD (reference sequence). V shed 0 bases, J shed 4 bases, and the junction held 8 bases outside the gene matches. The CDR3 spans 17 residues. CDR3 region: CASSESGEGPSTGELFF. Written as DNA, the CDR3 is TGCGCCAGCAGTGAGTCCGGGGAGGGGCCAAGCACCGGGGAGCTGTTTTTT.

The chain employs TRBV18 and TRBJ2-3; no clear D. This CDR3 region has 15 residues. Trimming left V 2 bases short and J 4 bases short, with 13 bases between. Germline V gene sequence: CDR1 KGHSH, CDR2 LQKENI. The CDR3 region is CASSPEMKESDTQYF. The CDR3 bases are TGTGCCAGCTCACCAGAAATGAAGGAATCAGATACGCAGTATTTT.

With respect to this clone: Other DNA variants within this sample encode the same CDR3. The chain carries TRBV7-9 and TRBJ2-7; D gene ambiguous. The V gene lost 5 bases and the J gene lost 4 bases, with 9 bases spanning the gap. This CDR3 has 12 amino acids. The germline gives CDR1 SEHNR, CDR2 FQNEAQ (reference sequence). The CDR3 here is CASSPFGYEQYF. The CDR3 DNA is TGTGCCAGCAGCCCCTTTGGGTACGAGCAGTACTTC.

The rearrangement uses TRBV6-5 and TRBJ2-2; D not resolved. The V gene lost 2 bases and the J gene lost 0 bases, with 4 bases spanning the gap. The CDR3 totals 14 residues. The germline CDR1 and CDR2 sequences are MNHEY and SVGAGI. CDR3 in DNA: TGTGCCAGCAGTTACACACCGAACACCGGGGAGCTGTTTTTT. Encoded protein: CASSYTPNTGELFF.

V usage is TRBV7-3 and J usage is TRBJ2-5; the match to TRBD2 covers 9 bases. The ends lost 1 base at V and 5 bases at J; junction bases unmatched: 5. The CDR3 is 15 amino acids. CDR1 SGHTA and CDR2 FQGTGA come from the germline V gene. The CDR3 loop reads CASSLSGGALETQYF. As DNA, the CDR3 is TGTGCCAGCAGCTTAAGCGGGGGGGCCTTGGAGACCCAGTACTTC. The variable domain in full, with the rest retrieved from reference TRBV7-3 and TRBJ2-5, is GAGVSQTPSNKVTEKGKYVELRCDPISGHTALYWYRQSLGQGPEFLIYFQGTGAADDSGLPNDRFFAVRPEGSVSTLKIQRTERGDSAVYLCASSLSGGALETQYFGPGTRLLVL.

The V gene is TRBV28, the J gene TRBJ1-3, with D uncertain. The V end lost 3 bases, the J end lost 0 bases, and 9 bases lay between the germline ends. CDR1 and CDR2 (germline): MDHEN, SYDVKM. The CDR3 is made up of 15 amino acids. The CDR3 region has the DNA TGTGCCAGCAGTTTCGATAGGAGCTCTGGAAACACCATATATTTT. Translation gives CASSFDRSSGNTIYF.